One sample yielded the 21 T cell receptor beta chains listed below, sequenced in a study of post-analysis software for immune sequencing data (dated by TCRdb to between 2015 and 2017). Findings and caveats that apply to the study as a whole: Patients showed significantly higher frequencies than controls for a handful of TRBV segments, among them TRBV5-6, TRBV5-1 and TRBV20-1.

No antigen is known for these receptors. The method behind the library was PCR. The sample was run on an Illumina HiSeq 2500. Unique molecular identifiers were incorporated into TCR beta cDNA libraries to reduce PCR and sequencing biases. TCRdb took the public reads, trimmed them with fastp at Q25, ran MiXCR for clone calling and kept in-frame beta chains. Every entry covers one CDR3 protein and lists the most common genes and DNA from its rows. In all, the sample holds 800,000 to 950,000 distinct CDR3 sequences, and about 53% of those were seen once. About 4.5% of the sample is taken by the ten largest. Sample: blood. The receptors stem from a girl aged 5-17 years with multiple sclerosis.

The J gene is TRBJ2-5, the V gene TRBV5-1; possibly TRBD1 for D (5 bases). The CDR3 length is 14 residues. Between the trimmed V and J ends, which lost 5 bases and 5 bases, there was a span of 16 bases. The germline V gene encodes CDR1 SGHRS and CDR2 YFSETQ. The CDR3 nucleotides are TGCGCCAGCAGAGGAGACAGATGGTGGGAGACCCAGTACTTC. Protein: CASRGDRWWETQYF.

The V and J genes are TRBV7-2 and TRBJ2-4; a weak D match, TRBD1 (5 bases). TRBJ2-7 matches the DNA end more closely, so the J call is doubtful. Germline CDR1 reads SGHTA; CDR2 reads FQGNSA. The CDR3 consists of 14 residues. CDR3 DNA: TGTGCCAGCAGCTTTCCAGGGAATCCCTACGAGCAGTACTTC. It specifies CASSFPGNPYEQYF.

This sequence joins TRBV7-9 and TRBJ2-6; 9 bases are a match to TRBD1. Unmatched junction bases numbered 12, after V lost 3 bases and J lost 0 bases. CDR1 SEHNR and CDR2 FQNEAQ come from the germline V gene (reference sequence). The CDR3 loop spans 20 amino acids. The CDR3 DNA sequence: TGTGCCAGCAGCTTCCAATCCGGGACAGGGATTTTCTCTGGGGCCAACGTCCTGACTTTC. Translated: CASSFQSGTGIFSGANVLTF.

CDR3 nucleotides: TGTGCCAGCACTCCGAACGAATTCTTCTACAATGAGCAGTTCTTC. It is translated as CASTPNEFFYNEQFF. V and J are TRBV2 and TRBJ2-1; D is undetermined. Deletions cut 7 bases from V and 3 bases from J, with 16 bases between. Germline CDR1 SNHLY, CDR2 FYNNEI. This CDR3 comprises 15 residues.

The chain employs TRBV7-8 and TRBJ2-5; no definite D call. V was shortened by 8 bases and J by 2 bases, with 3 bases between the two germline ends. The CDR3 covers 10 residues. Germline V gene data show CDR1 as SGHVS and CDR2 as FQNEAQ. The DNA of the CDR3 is TGTGCCAGCGATCAAGAGACCCAGTACTTC. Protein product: CASDQETQYF.

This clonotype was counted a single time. CDR3 in amino acids: CSATRVRSGSEQFF. The CDR3 DNA reads as TGCAGTGCAACCCGGGTGAGAAGCGGTAGTGAGCAGTTCTTC. The chain links TRBV20-1 to TRBJ2-1; a weak D match, TRBD2 (5 bases). Germline V lookup: CDR1 DFQATT, CDR2 SNEGSKA (reference sequence). This CDR3 has 14 residues. With 6 bases removed from V and 9 bases from J, the gap between germline ends came to 21 bases.

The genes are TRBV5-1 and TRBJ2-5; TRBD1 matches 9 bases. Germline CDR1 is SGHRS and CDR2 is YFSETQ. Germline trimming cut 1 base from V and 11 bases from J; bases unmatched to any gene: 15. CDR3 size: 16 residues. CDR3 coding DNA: TGCGCCAGCAGCTTGACCGGGACAGGGACTCCTCGGGAGCAGTACTTC. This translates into CASSLTGTGTPREQYF.

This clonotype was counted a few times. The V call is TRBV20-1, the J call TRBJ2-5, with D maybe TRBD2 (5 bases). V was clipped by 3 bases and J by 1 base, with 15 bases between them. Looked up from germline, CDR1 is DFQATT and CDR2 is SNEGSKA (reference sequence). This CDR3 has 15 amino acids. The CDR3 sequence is CSARSGIEAQETQYF. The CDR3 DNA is TGCAGTGCTAGGTCCGGGATAGAGGCCCAAGAGACCCAGTACTTC.

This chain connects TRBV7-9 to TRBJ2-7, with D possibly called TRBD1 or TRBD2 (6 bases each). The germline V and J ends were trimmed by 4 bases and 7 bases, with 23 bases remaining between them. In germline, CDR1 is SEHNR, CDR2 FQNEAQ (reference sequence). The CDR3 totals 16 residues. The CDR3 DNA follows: TGTGCCAGCAGCTCAAGCCTCCGGGCTCAAGGGGGGGAGCAGTACTTC. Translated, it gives CASSSSLRAQGGEQYF.

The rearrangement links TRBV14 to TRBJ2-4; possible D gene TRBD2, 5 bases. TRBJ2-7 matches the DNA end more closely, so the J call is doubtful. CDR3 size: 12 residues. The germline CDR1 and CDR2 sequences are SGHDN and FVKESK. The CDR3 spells CASSLRESEQYF. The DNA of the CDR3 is TGTGCCAGCAGTCTACGGGAAAGCGAGCAGTACTTC.

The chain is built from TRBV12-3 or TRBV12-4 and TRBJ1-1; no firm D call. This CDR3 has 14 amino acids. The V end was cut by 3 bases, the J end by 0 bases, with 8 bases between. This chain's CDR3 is CASSFWGMNTEAFF. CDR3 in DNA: TGTGCCAGCAGTTTTTGGGGTATGAACACTGAAGCTTTCTTT.

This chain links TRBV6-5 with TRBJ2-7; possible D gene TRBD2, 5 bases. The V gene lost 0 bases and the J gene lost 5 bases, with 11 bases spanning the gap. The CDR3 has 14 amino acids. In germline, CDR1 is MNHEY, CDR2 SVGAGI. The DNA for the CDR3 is TGTGCCAGCAGTTACTCGTGGACTGTGGACGAGCAGTACTTC. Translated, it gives CASSYSWTVDEQYF.

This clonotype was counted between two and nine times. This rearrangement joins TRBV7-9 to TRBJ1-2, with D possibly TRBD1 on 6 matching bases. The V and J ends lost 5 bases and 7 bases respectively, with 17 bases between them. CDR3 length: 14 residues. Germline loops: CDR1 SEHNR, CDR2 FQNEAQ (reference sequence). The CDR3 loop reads CASSESGTNSGYTF. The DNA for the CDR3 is TGTGCCAGCAGCGAGTCCGGGACAAATTCTGGCTACACCTTC.

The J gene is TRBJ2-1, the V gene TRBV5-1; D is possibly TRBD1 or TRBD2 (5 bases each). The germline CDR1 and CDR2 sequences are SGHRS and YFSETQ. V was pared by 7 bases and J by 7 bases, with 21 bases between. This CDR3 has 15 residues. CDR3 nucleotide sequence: TGCGCCAGCCTAGGGGCGAGAGGACTGGAGAATGAGCAGTTCTTC. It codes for CASLGARGLENEQFF.

DNA for the CDR3: TGTGCCAGCACCGAAACCCCCGGGGCCTACAATGAGCAGTTCTTC. This translates into CASTETPGAYNEQFF. The chain links TRBV6-4 to TRBJ2-1, with D maybe TRBD2 (5 bases). This CDR3 contains 15 residues. V dropped 7 bases and J dropped 2 bases, with 15 bases sitting between them. Germline CDR1 and CDR2: MRHNA and SNTAGT.

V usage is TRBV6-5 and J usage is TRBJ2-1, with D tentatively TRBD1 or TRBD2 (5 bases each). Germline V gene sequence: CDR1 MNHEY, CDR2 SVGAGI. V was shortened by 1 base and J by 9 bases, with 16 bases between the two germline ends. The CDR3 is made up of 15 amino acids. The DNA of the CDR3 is TGTGCCAGCAGTTACTGGGGGAGTAGGTTTGGTGAGCAGTTCTTC. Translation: CASSYWGSRFGEQFF.

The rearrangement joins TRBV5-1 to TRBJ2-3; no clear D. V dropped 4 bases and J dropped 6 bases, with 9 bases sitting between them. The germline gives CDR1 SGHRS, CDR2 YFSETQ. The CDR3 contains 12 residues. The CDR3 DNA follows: TGCGCCAGCAGCGGCGGCGAGGATACGCAGTATTTT. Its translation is CASSGGEDTQYF. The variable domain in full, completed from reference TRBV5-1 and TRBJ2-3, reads KAGVTQTPRYLIKTRGQQVTLSCSPISGHRSVSWYQQTPGQGLQFLFEYFSETQRNKGNFPGRFSGRQFSNSRSEMNVSTLELGDSALYLCASSGGEDTQYFGPGTRLTVL.

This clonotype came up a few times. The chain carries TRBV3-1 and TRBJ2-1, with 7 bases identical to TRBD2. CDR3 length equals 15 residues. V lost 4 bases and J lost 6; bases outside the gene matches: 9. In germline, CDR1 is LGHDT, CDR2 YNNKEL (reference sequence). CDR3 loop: CASSPTRGGSNEQFF. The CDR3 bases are TGTGCCAGCAGCCCCACTAGGGGAGGGTCCAATGAGCAGTTCTTC.

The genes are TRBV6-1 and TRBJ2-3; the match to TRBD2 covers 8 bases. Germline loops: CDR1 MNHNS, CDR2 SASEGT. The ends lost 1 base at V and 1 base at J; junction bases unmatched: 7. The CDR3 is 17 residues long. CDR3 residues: CASSEVGGGLGTDTQYF. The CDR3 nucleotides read TGTGCCAGCAGTGAAGTAGGCGGGGGACTAGGCACAGATACGCAGTATTTT.

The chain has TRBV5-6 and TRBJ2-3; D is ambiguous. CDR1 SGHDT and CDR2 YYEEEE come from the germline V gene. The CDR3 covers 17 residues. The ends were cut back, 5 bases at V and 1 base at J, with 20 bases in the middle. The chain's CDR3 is CASSVGETPLGTDTQYF. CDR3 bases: TGTGCCAGCAGTGTCGGCGAGACACCCCTTGGCACAGATACGCAGTATTTT.

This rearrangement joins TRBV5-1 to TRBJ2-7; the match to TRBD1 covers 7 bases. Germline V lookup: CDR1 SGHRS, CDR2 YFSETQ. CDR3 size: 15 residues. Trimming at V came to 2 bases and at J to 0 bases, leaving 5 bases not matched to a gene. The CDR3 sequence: CASSFGTASSYEQYF. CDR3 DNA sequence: TGCGCCAGCAGCTTTGGGACAGCGAGCTCCTACGAGCAGTACTTC.